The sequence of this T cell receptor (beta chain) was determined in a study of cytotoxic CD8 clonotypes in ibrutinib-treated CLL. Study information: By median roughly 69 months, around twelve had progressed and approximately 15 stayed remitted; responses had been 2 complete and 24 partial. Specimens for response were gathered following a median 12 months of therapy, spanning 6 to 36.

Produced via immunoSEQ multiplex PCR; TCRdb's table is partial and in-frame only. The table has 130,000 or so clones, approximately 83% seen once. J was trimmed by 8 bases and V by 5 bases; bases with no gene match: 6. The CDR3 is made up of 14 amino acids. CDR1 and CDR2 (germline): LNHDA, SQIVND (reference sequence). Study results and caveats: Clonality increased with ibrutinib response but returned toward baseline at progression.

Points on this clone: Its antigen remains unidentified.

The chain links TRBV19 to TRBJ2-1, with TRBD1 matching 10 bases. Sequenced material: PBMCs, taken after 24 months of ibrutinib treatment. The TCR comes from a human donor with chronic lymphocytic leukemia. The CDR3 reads CASSATGGGYEQFF. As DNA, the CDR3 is TGTGCCAGTAGTGCGACAGGGGGCGGGTATGAGCAGTTCTTC.